The table lists the clone carrying this T cell receptor (beta chain) with a few counts. This sample stems from a study of blood T cell repertoires in COVID-19. In the study overall: Nucleic acid was either cDNA or gDNA, and it came from T cells, B-cell-depleted T cells, or PBMCs.

This CDR3 region has 15 residues. In germline, CDR1 is SGDLS, CDR2 YYNGEE. The junction had 6 bases not matched to a gene; V was cut back by 0 bases and J by 4 bases. Original processing methods: By means of reference gene primer amplification, nucleated cell counts were estimated. Measured with immunoSEQ multiplex PCR; TCRdb has only the in-frame clones, and not every one. V, J and clone size derive from that table, while D and trimming were established from the DNA sequence. The profile shows over 150,000 clones, about three quarters of them singletons. The sequenced sample was peripheral blood. The sequence was collected from a woman in her 70s with acute or convalescent COVID-19. The chain carries TRBV9 and TRBJ1-2, with TRBD1 identical over 7 bases. CDR3 DNA: TGTGCCAGCAGCGTAGGGGGACAGACTTTCTATGGCTACACCTTC. It yields the protein CASSVGGQTFYGYTF. Full variable domain (outside the CDR3, taken from reference TRBV9 and TRBJ1-2): DSGVTQTPKHLITATGQRVTLRCSPRSGDLSVYWYQQSLDQGLQFLIQYYNGEERAKGNILERFSAQQFPDLHSELNLSSLELGDSALYFCASSVGGQTFYGYTFGSGTRLTVV.